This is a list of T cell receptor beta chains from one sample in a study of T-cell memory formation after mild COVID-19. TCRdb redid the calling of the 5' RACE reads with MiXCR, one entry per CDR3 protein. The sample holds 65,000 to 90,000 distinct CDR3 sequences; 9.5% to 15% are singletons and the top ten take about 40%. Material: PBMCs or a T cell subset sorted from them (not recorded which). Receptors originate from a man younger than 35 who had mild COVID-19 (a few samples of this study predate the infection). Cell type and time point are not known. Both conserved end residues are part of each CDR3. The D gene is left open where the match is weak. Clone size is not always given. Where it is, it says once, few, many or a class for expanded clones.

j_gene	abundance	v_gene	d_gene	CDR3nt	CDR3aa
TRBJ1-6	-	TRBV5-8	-	TGTGCCAGCAGCTTGCGCAGGGGTAATTCACCCCTCCACTTT	CASSLRRGNSPLHF
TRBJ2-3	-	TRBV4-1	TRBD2	TGCGCCAGCAGCCAGCACGGGGGGGGCACAGATACGCAGTATTTT	CASSQHGGGTDTQYF
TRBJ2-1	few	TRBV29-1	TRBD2	TGCAGCGTGTTAGATGAGCGGGGGAGCTCCTACAATGAGCAGTTCTTC	CSVLDERGSSYNEQFF
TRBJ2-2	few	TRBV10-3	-	TGTGCCATCGGAACTCGGGGACCTGCTGGGGAGCTGTTTTTT	CAIGTRGPAGELFF
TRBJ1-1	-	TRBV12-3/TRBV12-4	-	TGTGCCAGCAGCCCTCTGAACACTGAAGCTTTCTTT	CASSPLNTEAFF
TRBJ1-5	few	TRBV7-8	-	TGTGCCAGCAGCTTGAGACCCAATCAGCCCCAGCATTTT	CASSLRPNQPQHF
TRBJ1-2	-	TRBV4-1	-	TGCGCCAGCAGCCAGCTGGGAGGTCAGGGAAGGGGCTACACCTTC	CASSQLGGQGRGYTF
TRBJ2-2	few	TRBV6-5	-	TGTGCCAGCAGTTACTCACTAGATGCCACCGGGGAGCTGTTTTTT	CASSYSLDATGELFF
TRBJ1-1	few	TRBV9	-	TGTTCCAGCAGCGTAGATTTGGGGCTCACTGAAGCTTTCTTT	CSSSVDLGLTEAFF
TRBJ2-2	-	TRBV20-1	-	TGCAGTGCGCCTGACAGGGAGCGGGGCACCGGGGAGCTGTTTTTT	CSAPDRERGTGELFF
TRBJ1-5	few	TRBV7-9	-	TGTGCCAGCAGCTTAGAGGAAGGCGGAGTCAATCAGCCCCAGCATTTT	CASSLEEGGVNQPQHF
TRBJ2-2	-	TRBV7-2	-	TGTGCCAGCAGCCAGTACGGACAGATCGGGGAGCTGTTTTTT	CASSQYGQIGELFF
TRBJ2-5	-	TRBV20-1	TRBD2	TGCAGTGCTGAGACTAGCGGGGGGGCGGAGACCCAGTACTTC	CSAETSGGAETQYF
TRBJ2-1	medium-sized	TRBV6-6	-	TGTGCCAGCAGCCTCGAACCCCCCGGGGAGCCGGGATACAATGAGCAGTTCTTC	CASSLEPPGEPGYNEQFF
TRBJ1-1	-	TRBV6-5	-	TGTGCCAGCAGTTACTTGGACAGCATGAACACTGAAGCTTTCTTT	CASSYLDSMNTEAFF
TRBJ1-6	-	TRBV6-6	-	TGTGCCAGTGCCGGGGGCCTCTGGTTCCGTTCACCCCTCCACTTT	CASAGGLWFRSPLHF
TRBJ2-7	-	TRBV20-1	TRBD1	TGCAGTGCTAGGGGGACAGAGAGCTCCTACGAGCAGTACTTC	CSARGTESSYEQYF
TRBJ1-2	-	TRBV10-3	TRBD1	TGTGCCATCAGTGAGACAGGGGCGGCTTATGGCTACACCTTC	CAISETGAAYGYTF
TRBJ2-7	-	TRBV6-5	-	TGTGCCAGCAGTCCCATGGCAGGTCCCTACGAGCAGTACTTC	CASSPMAGPYEQYF